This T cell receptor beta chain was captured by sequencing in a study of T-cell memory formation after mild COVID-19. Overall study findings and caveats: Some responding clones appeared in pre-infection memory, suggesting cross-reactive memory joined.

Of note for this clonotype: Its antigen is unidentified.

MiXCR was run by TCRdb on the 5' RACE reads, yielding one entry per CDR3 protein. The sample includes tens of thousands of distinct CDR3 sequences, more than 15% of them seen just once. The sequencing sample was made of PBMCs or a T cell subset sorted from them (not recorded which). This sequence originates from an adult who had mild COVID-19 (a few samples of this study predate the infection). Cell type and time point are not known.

The CDR3 DNA follows: TGTGCCAGCAGGAACAGGGGATCCTATGGCTACACCTTC. It yields the protein CASRNRGSYGYTF. The V call is TRBV12-3 or TRBV12-4, the J call TRBJ1-2; 7 bases are shared with TRBD1. V lost 6 bases, J lost 4 bases, and 5 bases stayed unmatched. The CDR3 loop spans 13 amino acids.